These T cell receptor beta chains were read from a single sample in a study of T cell responses to AZD1222 COVID-19 vaccine. Clones were sequenced by immunoSEQ multiplex PCR, and TCRdb holds only the in-frame ones, with some missing. The table includes some 180,000 clones, over 90% detected once. The source was peripheral blood, collected 28 days after the second AZD1222 dose. The receptors derive from an adult who received the AZD1222 COVID-19 vaccine. CDR3s include the opening cysteine and the closing phenylalanine or tryptophan. The D gene is left open where the match is weak. A clone size is listed for some rows: how often the clone was seen (once, few, many), or a class if it is expanded.

j_gene	v_gene	d_gene	abundance	CDR3aa	CDR3nt
TRBJ2-3	TRBV7-9	TRBD2	-	CASSLGLAGGGDTQYF	TGTGCCAGCAGCTTGGGACTAGCGGGGGGAGGAGATACGCAGTATTTT
TRBJ2-7	TRBV9	TRBD1	once	CASSVALGQGPHEQYF	TGTGCCAGCAGCGTAGCCCTGGGACAGGGTCCCCACGAGCAGTACTTC
TRBJ1-2	TRBV3-1/TRBV3-2	-	-	CASSQARGYTF	TGTGCCAGCAGCCAAGCTCGGGGCTACACCTTC
TRBJ2-5	TRBV5-1	-	-	CASSHGDGRGETQYF	TGCGCCAGCAGCCACGGAGACGGCAGAGGGGAGACCCAGTACTTC
TRBJ2-7	TRBV19	-	-	CASSIGDSPAYEQYF	TGTGCCAGTAGTATAGGTGACAGTCCCGCCTACGAGCAGTACTTC
TRBJ2-1	TRBV5-4	TRBD2	-	CASSGDGTSGGNEQFF	TGTGCCAGCAGCGGAGATGGGACTAGTGGTGGCAATGAGCAGTTCTTC
TRBJ1-1	TRBV4-1	-	-	CASSRGDNTEAFF	TGCGCCAGCAGCAGGGGCGATAACACTGAAGCTTTCTTT
TRBJ2-1	TRBV28	TRBD2	-	CASSSLGLAGVSNEQFF	TGTGCCAGCAGTTCCCTCGGACTAGCGGGAGTGAGCAATGAGCAGTTCTTC
TRBJ1-1	TRBV6-5	TRBD1	-	CASSYSRQGGNTEAFF	TGTGCCAGCAGTTATTCACGACAGGGGGGTAACACTGAAGCTTTCTTT
TRBJ1-2	TRBV6-5	-	-	CASSSQGVYGYTF	TGTGCCAGCAGTTCCCAGGGAGTCTATGGCTACACCTTC
TRBJ1-5	TRBV30	-	once	CAWSRGDPNQPQHF	TGTGCCTGGAGTCGAGGGGACCCCAATCAGCCCCAGCATTTT
TRBJ1-1	TRBV27	-	once	CASWVPGRRVIQAFF	TGTGCCAGCTGGGTCCCCGGGCGAAGGGTAATCCAAGCTTTCTTT
TRBJ2-1	TRBV7-2	TRBD2	-	CASSSGTNYNEQFF	TGTGCCAGCAGCTCCGGGACTAACTACAATGAGCAGTTCTTC
TRBJ1-2	TRBV18	TRBD1	-	CASSPPGDRGGYTF	TGTGCCAGCTCACCTCCAGGGGACAGGGGTGGCTACACCTTC
TRBJ2-7	TRBV4-1	TRBD2	-	CASSHQQAGPSYEQYF	TGCGCCAGCAGCCATCAACAAGCGGGACCGAGCTACGAGCAGTACTTC
TRBJ1-4	TRBV18	-	-	CASSPFGNNEKLFF	TGTGCCAGCTCACCGTTCGGGAATAATGAAAAACTGTTTTTT
TRBJ1-2	TRBV6-1	-	-	CASSENFGNNYGYTF	TGTGCCAGCAGTGAAAATTTCGGAAATAACTATGGCTACACCTTC
TRBJ2-1	TRBV21-1	-	-	CASRVAGGSGEQFF	-
TRBJ1-1	TRBV5-8	TRBD1	-	CASSLTGTENTEAFF	TGTGCCAGCAGCCTCACCGGGACAGAAAACACTGAAGCTTTCTTT
TRBJ2-1	TRBV7-9	TRBD2	-	CASSFRLADYNEQFF	TGTGCCAGCAGCTTTCGACTAGCGGATTACAATGAGCAGTTCTTC
TRBJ1-6	TRBV4-1	TRBD1	few	CASSQASGTGSSPLHF	TGCGCCAGCAGCCAAGCATCCGGGACAGGGTCCTCACCCCTCCACTTT
TRBJ2-4	TRBV2	TRBD2	-	CASRRDLLAGENIQYF	TGTGCCAGCAGAAGGGATTTACTAGCGGGGGAAAACATTCAGTACTTC
TRBJ2-3	TRBV9	TRBD2	-	CASSVASGDTDTQYF	TGTGCCAGCAGCGTAGCTAGCGGGGACACAGATACGCAGTATTTT
TRBJ2-3	TRBV5-1	-	-	CASSLGTLRQTDTQYF	TGCGCCAGCAGCCTCGGGACTCTCCGCCAAACAGATACGCAGTATTTT
TRBJ2-1	TRBV6-5	-	-	CASSYSPRNEQFF	TGTGCCAGCAGTTACTCCCCGCGGAATGAGCAGTTCTTC
TRBJ2-7	TRBV6-2/TRBV6-3	TRBD2	-	CASSLLAGQLSYEQYF	TGTGCCAGCAGTTTACTAGCGGGGCAACTTTCCTACGAGCAGTACTTC
TRBJ2-1	TRBV7-8	TRBD2	-	CASSFTRLAGYNEQFF	TGTGCCAGCAGCTTCACCCGACTAGCGGGGTACAATGAGCAGTTCTTC
TRBJ2-7	TRBV3-1/TRBV3-2	-	-	CASSQSNGEQYF	TGTGCCAGCAGCCAATCTAACGGCGAGCAGTACTTC
TRBJ1-4	TRBV7-2	-	-	CASSTGTTNEKLFF	TGTGCCAGCAGCACCGGGACTACTAATGAAAAACTGTTTTTT
TRBJ1-1	TRBV3-1/TRBV3-2	TRBD1	-	CASSRQGTAEAFF	TGTGCCAGCAGCCGACAGGGGACCGCTGAAGCTTTCTTT
TRBJ1-5	TRBV6-2/TRBV6-3	-	once	CASSYPALAVSNQPQHF	TGTGCCAGCAGTTACCCCGCTTTGGCAGTTAGCAATCAGCCCCAGCATTTT
TRBJ2-5	TRBV6-2/TRBV6-3	-	-	CASSQTVPGETQYF	TGTGCCAGCAGTCAGACAGTCCCCGGAGAGACCCAGTACTTC
TRBJ2-3	TRBV5-1	-	-	CASRSLWRPDTQYF	TGCGCCAGCCGTTCTCTCTGGCGGCCAGATACGCAGTATTTT
TRBJ1-1	TRBV6-2/TRBV6-3	-	-	CASSHFNTEAFF	TGTGCCAGCAGTCACTTTAACACTGAAGCTTTCTTT
TRBJ1-4	TRBV11-2	-	-	CASSRGANEKLFF	TGTGCCAGCAGCCGTGGGGCTAATGAAAAACTGTTTTTT
TRBJ2-7	TRBV7-9	-	-	CASSSGGQTYEQYF	TGTGCCAGCAGCTCCGGGGGCCAAACCTACGAGCAGTACTTC
TRBJ1-1	TRBV5-1	-	-	CASSWSFRGNTEAFF	TGCGCCAGCAGCTGGTCATTCCGAGGGAACACTGAAGCTTTCTTT
TRBJ1-3	TRBV10-1	-	-	CASSEGAASGNTIYF	TGCGCCAGCAGTGAGGGGGCCGCCTCTGGAAACACCATATATTTT
TRBJ2-6	TRBV3-1/TRBV3-2	-	-	CASSQAGKSGANVLTF	TGTGCCAGCAGCCAAGCTGGTAAGTCTGGGGCCAACGTCCTGACTTTC
TRBJ2-5	TRBV19	-	once	CASSMMRGVLTTQYF	TGTGCCAGTAGTATGATGCGTGGGGTACTTACGACCCAGTACTTC
TRBJ1-2	TRBV19	-	once	CASIGSLNYGYTF	TGTGCCAGTATAGGGAGCCTTAACTATGGCTACACCTTC
TRBJ2-3	TRBV29-1	TRBD1	-	CSVRDPRGPTDTQYF	TGCAGCGTTCGGGACCCAAGGGGGCCCACAGATACGCAGTATTTT
TRBJ1-4	TRBV18	-	-	CASSPSLGGFNEKLFF	TGTGCCAGCTCACCATCTCTTGGGGGCTTTAATGAAAAACTGTTTTTT
TRBJ1-4	TRBV3-1/TRBV3-2	TRBD1	once	CASSQPGQGEDEKLFF	TGTGCCAGCAGCCAACCGGGACAGGGCGAAGATGAAAAACTGTTTTTT
TRBJ1-1	TRBV11-2	-	-	CASSFGEGMNTEAFF	TGTGCCAGCAGCTTCGGGGAGGGAATGAACACTGAAGCTTTCTTT
TRBJ2-1	TRBV7-2	TRBD2	once	CASSLGGGSYNEQFF	TGTGCCAGCAGCTTAGGGGGGGGCTCCTACAATGAGCAGTTCTTC
TRBJ1-4	TRBV7-9	TRBD1	-	CASSLAGGEKLFF	TGTGCCAGCAGCCTAGCAGGGGGTGAAAAACTGTTTTTT
TRBJ2-1	TRBV9	-	-	CASSVGQTEQFF	TGTGCCAGCAGCGTAGGGCAGACTGAGCAGTTCTTC
TRBJ2-5	TRBV4-1	-	-	CASSLVFQETQYF	TGCGCCAGCAGCCTAGTCTTCCAAGAGACCCAGTACTTC
TRBJ2-7	TRBV4-2	-	-	CASSPVPRAYEQYF	TGTGCCAGCAGCCCCGTGCCGAGGGCCTACGAGCAGTACTTC
TRBJ2-3	TRBV15	-	-	CATSRVQPSTDTQYF	TGTGCCACCAGCAGAGTCCAGCCTAGCACAGATACGCAGTATTTT
TRBJ2-7	TRBV27	-	few	CASSSWDPYEQYF	TGTGCCAGCAGTTCGTGGGACCCCTACGAGCAGTACTTC
TRBJ2-7	TRBV4-1	-	-	CASSQEGGPYEQYF	TGCGCCAGCAGCCAAGAGGGGGGGCCCTACGAGCAGTACTTC
TRBJ2-3	TRBV5-4	-	-	CASSPTITDTQYF	TGTGCCAGCAGCCCGACTATCACAGATACGCAGTATTTT
TRBJ2-1	TRBV7-9	-	-	CASSLSPAGSGQFF	TGTGCCAGCAGCTTATCGCCGGCGGGTTCAGGGCAGTTCTTC
TRBJ1-3	TRBV9	-	-	CASSGPGTYLAGNTIYF	TGTGCCAGCAGCGGTCCCGGGACATATTTGGCTGGAAACACCATATATTTT
TRBJ2-7	TRBV7-9	-	-	CASSFDRDTAYEQYF	TGTGCCAGCAGCTTTGACCGCGACACAGCCTACGAGCAGTACTTC
TRBJ1-5	TRBV28	TRBD1	-	CASRPTGGRGQPQHF	TGTGCCAGCAGGCCGACAGGGGGCAGGGGTCAGCCCCAGCATTTT
TRBJ1-3	TRBV7-9	-	-	CASSLVYPELSGNTIYF	TGTGCCAGCAGCTTAGTTTATCCGGAGCTCTCTGGAAACACCATATATTTT